The 2 T cell receptor beta chains in this list originate from one sample, sequenced in a study of T-cell reconstitution after alpha-beta-depleted transplantation in children. The authors prepared the TCRbeta library with unique molecular identifiers. TCRdb processed the PCR reads anew with MiXCR; each CDR3 protein has one entry. The sample has a few hundred thousand distinct CDR3 sequences, roughly a quarter seen once; the top ten hold 36%. The material sequenced was PBMCs, taken before TCRalphabeta/CD19-depleted stem cell transplant. These receptors originate from a boy in the first two years of life with Wiskott-Aldrich syndrome, due to receive a stem cell transplant.

This rearrangement joins TRBV6-5 to TRBJ2-2, with D possibly TRBD2 on 5 matching bases. The V and J ends lost 7 bases and 3 bases respectively, with 12 bases between them. The CDR3 contains 14 residues. CDR1 and CDR2 from the germline V gene are MNHEY and SVGAGI. The DNA for the CDR3 is TGTGCCAGCAAGCAGGAGGATTACACCGGGGAGCTGTTTTTT. Translated: CASKQEDYTGELFF.

The chain has TRBV20-1 and TRBJ2-7, with 7 positions matching TRBD2. The CDR3 contains 13 residues. Germline CDR1 and CDR2: DFQATT and SNEGSKA (reference sequence). With 8 bases clipped from V and 3 bases from J, the junction kept 10 bases outside the gene matches. Written as DNA, the CDR3 is TGCAGTTTCCCACTAGCGCCATACTACGAGCAGTACTTC. This sequence encodes CSFPLAPYYEQYF.